Given below is one T cell receptor beta chain in context. Its target is not known. Within the sample, other DNA sequences also encode this same CDR3. The split of CD4+ cells yielded CD45RA+ naive and CD45RA-negative memory subsets. This record belongs to a study of shared clonotypes between healthy human individuals. Turning to the study itself: Each donor contributed plates that comprised three CD4 naive, three CD4 memory, two CD8 naive and one CD8 memory. Study findings and constraints: Sorted-subset sequencing, rarefaction showed, was incomplete despite large depth.

Data came from immunoSEQ multiplex PCR; TCRdb stores just in-frame clones and leaves some out. This sample has around 700,000 clones, with approximately 79% found just once. The sequence came from a woman in her twenties or thirties in good health. The sequenced sample was memory CD4+ T cells sorted from blood. Subset indicated: CD45RA-negative fraction.

Written as DNA, the CDR3 is TGTGCCAGCAGTTCGGGGCAGACCTACGAGCAGTACTTC. Translating gives CASSSGQTYEQYF. V and J are TRBV28 and TRBJ2-7, with D tentatively TRBD1 or TRBD2 (5 bases each). Germline V gives CDR1 MDHEN, CDR2 SYDVKM. The germline V and J ends were trimmed by 4 bases and 2 bases, with 9 bases remaining between them. The CDR3 is made up of 13 amino acids.